The entry below describes one T cell receptor beta chain. Its antigen is as yet unknown. This sample is drawn from a study of T cell responses to AZD1222 COVID-19 vaccine. General study results and limits: Donors were chiefly white British, with a greater number of females, and clonal diversity was perhaps underestimated.

Profiling relied on immunoSEQ multiplex PCR, and the TCRdb table lists in-frame clones only, not all of them. The table has around 120,000 clones, 70% to 90% seen once. With 6 bases clipped from V and 1 base from J, the junction kept 2 bases outside the gene matches. Germline assignment: CDR1 MNHEY and CDR2 SVGEGT. The CDR3 sequence is 13 residues long. This receptor was taken from an adult in good health. Sequenced here: peripheral blood, sampled on day 0 of AZD1222 vaccination. The V and J genes are TRBV6-2 or TRBV6-3 and TRBJ1-1; 7 bases align to TRBD1. The CDR3: CASSRDRNTEAFF. CDR3 DNA sequence: TGTGCCAGCAGCCGGGACAGGAACACTGAAGCTTTCTTT.